These 7 T cell receptor beta chains were sequenced from one sample in a study of cytomegalovirus exposure and HLA in healthy donors. Assay: immunoSEQ multiplex PCR; the TCRdb copy retains only in-frame clones and omits some. The sample comprises over 150,000 clones, just over 85% of which are singletons, and about 2.2% rests with the top ten. Sequencing input: PBMCs. These receptors originate from a human donor in good health.

The rearrangement uses TRBV27 and TRBJ1-2; 7 nucleotides match TRBD1. J was trimmed by 5 bases and V by 0 bases; bases with no gene match: 6. Germline V gives CDR1 MNHEY, CDR2 SMNVEV (reference sequence). This CDR3 has 15 amino acids. The CDR3 DNA follows: TGTGCCAGCAGTTTATCGATGGGACAGACTTATGGCTACACCTTC. This sequence encodes CASSLSMGQTYGYTF.

V usage is TRBV18 and J usage is TRBJ2-7, with D maybe TRBD2 (6 bases). The CDR3 runs to 19 residues. Germline CDR1 and CDR2: KGHSH and LQKENI. V lost 3 bases, J lost 6 bases, and 30 bases lay in between. The CDR3 protein is CASSPVLFMGRSSGGEQYF. CDR3 nucleotides: TGTGCCAGCTCACCTGTCTTGTTCATGGGGAGGTCCTCCGGCGGCGAGCAGTACTTC.

This rearrangement joins TRBV11-3 to TRBJ2-2; tentatively, D is TRBD1 (6 bases). The ends were cut back, 6 bases at V and 2 bases at J, with 13 bases in the middle. The length of the CDR3 is 15 residues. Germline V lookup: CDR1 SGHNT, CDR2 YENEEA. The CDR3, as DNA: TGTGCCAGCAGTTCACGGGACACCAACACCGGGGAGCTGTTTTTT. It encodes CASSSRDTNTGELFF.

This chain links TRBV29-1 with TRBJ2-4, with D possibly matching TRBD1 (6 bases). CDR1 and CDR2 (germline): SQVTM, ANQGSEA. The CDR3 loop spans 13 amino acids. The V end lost 4 bases, the J end lost 5 bases, and 12 bases lay between the germline ends. The CDR3 protein is CSVGGQYQNIQYF. The DNA of the CDR3 is TGCAGCGTTGGAGGACAGTACCAAAACATTCAGTACTTC.

The gene calls are TRBV28 and TRBJ1-5, with TRBD1 as a possible D gene (6 bases). V was cut by 7 bases and J by 4 bases, with 14 bases left in between. The CDR3 length is 14 residues. The V gene's germline CDR1 is MDHEN and CDR2 SYDVKM. DNA of the CDR3: TGTGCCAGCACCATACGAACAGGGAATCAGCCCCAGCATTTT. It is translated as CASTIRTGNQPQHF.

This clone was found once. The genes are TRBV7-6 and TRBJ2-1, with D tentatively TRBD2 (5 bases). The CDR3 loop spans 10 amino acids. In germline, CDR1 is SGHVS, CDR2 FNYEAQ. Trimming stripped 4 bases from V and 10 bases from J, with 5 bases between. The CDR3 protein is CASSSGEQFF. In nucleotides, the CDR3 is TGTGCCAGCAGCTCGGGGGAGCAGTTCTTC.

Here the CDR3 DNA reads TGTGCCAGCAGCTTAGATCTGTTCGGGACTTCTAGGTTCTTC. It is translated as CASSLDLFGTSRFF. The chain couples TRBV7-9 to TRBJ2-1; possible D gene TRBD2, 6 bases. V was clipped by 1 base and J by 15 bases, with 19 bases between them. From germline, CDR1 is SEHNR and CDR2 FQNEAQ (reference sequence). The CDR3 totals 14 residues.